These 7 T cell receptor beta chains came from one sample sequenced in a study of blood T cell repertoires in COVID-19. TCRdb's copy holds only in-frame clones and misses some; the assay was immunoSEQ multiplex PCR. The sample yields a few hundred thousand clones, 75% to 90% seen once. Sequenced input: PBMCs or T cells enriched from blood (not recorded which). Receptors originate from a woman between 18 and 29 years old who had recovered from COVID-19.

This chain joins TRBV5-6 and TRBJ2-5; no reliable D call. V was shortened by 0 bases and J by 4 bases, with 7 bases between the two germline ends. Germline values: CDR1 SGHDT, CDR2 YYEEEE. CDR3 length: 13 amino acids. This chain's CDR3 is CASSLDRGETQYF. The CDR3 DNA sequence: TGTGCCAGCAGCTTGGATAGAGGAGAGACCCAGTACTTC.

This clone was observed a single time. The chain recombines TRBV16 with TRBJ2-5; D not resolved. This CDR3 is built from 13 residues. Germline V lookup: CDR1 KGHSY, CDR2 FQNENV. V lost 0 bases and J lost 4, with 6 bases in between. For the CDR3, the DNA is TGTGCCAGCAGCCAATCGGGCGTAGAGACCCAGTACTTC. Its translation is CASSQSGVETQYF.

V and J are TRBV19 and TRBJ1-5; maybe TRBD1 (6 bases). The CDR3 extends over 15 amino acids. V was cut by 5 bases and J by 0 bases, with 11 bases left in between. Germline V lookup: CDR1 LNHDA, CDR2 SQIVND (reference sequence). CDR3 protein: CASSSTGISNQPQHF. For the CDR3, the DNA is TGTGCCAGTAGTTCGACAGGCATTAGCAATCAGCCCCAGCATTTT.

As regards this clone: At one of its ends the junction is not consistent with the germline gene, which may arise from a read error. V and J are TRBV6-5 and TRBJ2-7, with D perhaps TRBD2 (6 bases). CDR3 size: 12 residues. CDR1 and CDR2 from the germline V gene are MNHEY and SVGAGI. This CDR3 reads CASSYPGTPHSF. CDR3 in DNA: TGTGCCAGCAGTTACCCCGGGACTCCCCATAGCTTC.

This clone has only a few counts. The gene calls are TRBV5-1 and TRBJ1-2, with D possibly being TRBD1 (5 bases). CDR3 length: 14 amino acids. CDR1 is SGHRS and CDR2 is YFSETQ in the germline V gene. Between the trimmed V and J ends, which lost 0 bases and 9 bases, there was a span of 15 bases. The CDR3 DNA reads as TGCGCCAGCAGCTTGGTATCGGGGGAAGGGAGCTACACCTTC. It translates to CASSLVSGEGSYTF.

This chain uses TRBV20-1 with TRBJ2-1; D unresolved. In germline, CDR1 is DFQATT, CDR2 SNEGSKA (reference sequence). With 3 bases removed from V and 6 bases from J, the gap between germline ends came to 12 bases. This CDR3 region has 13 residues. CDR3 loop: CSASVSGSNEQFF. Here the CDR3 DNA reads TGCAGTGCTAGTGTTTCAGGAAGCAATGAGCAGTTCTTC.

The chain combines TRBV5-1 with TRBJ1-6; D unresolved. Germline V lookup: CDR1 SGHRS, CDR2 YFSETQ. This CDR3 is 13 amino acids long. The ends were cut back, 5 bases at V and 5 bases at J, with 8 bases in the middle. Written as DNA, the CDR3 is TGCGCCAGCAGGGAGGCGGATAATTCACCCCTCCACTTT. Its protein is CASREADNSPLHF.